Below, one T cell receptor beta chain is given with its context. Assay used: immunoSEQ multiplex PCR; TCRdb lists only in-frame clones, some missing. Counted here are about 72,000 clones, about 90% occurring once; the ten biggest clones make up roughly 0.87%. The ends were cut back, 4 bases at V and 6 bases at J, with 7 bases in the middle. Germline CDR1 ENHRY, CDR2 SYGVKD. The CDR3 has 12 amino acids. The source of the sample is a study of T cell changes during pregnancy in multiple sclerosis. The clonotype originates from a female donor with multiple sclerosis, enrolled in a pregnancy study. The starting material was peripheral blood, obtained in the second trimester of pregnancy. The chain has TRBV10-3 and TRBJ2-1; D perhaps matches TRBD2 (5 bases). The CDR3 protein is CAISAAGNEQFF. In DNA form, the CDR3 reads TGTGCCATCAGTGCGGCGGGCAATGAGCAGTTCTTC.